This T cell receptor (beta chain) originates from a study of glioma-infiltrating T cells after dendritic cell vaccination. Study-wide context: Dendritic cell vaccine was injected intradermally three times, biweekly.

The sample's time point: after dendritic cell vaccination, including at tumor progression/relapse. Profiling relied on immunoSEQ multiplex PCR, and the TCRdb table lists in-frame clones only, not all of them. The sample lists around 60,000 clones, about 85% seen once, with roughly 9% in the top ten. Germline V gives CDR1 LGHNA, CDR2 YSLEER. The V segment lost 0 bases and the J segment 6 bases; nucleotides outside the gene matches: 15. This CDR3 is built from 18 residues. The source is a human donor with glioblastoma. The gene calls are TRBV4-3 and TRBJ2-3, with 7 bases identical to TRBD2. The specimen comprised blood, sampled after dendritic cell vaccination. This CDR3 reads CASSQDWAGDWLKDTQYF. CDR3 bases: TGCGCCAGCAGCCAAGATTGGGCGGGGGACTGGCTTAAGGATACGCAGTATTTT.